This passage covers 3 T cell receptor beta chains from one sample sequenced in a study of cytomegalovirus exposure and HLA in healthy donors. PCR involved 60 Vbeta and 13 Jbeta primers. Only in-frame clones appear in the TCRdb table, and some are missing; sequencing was by immunoSEQ multiplex PCR. In the table there are around 150,000 clones, more than 70% of which are singletons. The sample consisted of PBMCs. These receptors originate from a man aged 40-49 years in good health and CMV-seronegative.

The chain is built from TRBV28 and TRBJ2-1, with TRBD2 matching over 11 bases. V lost 4 bases to trimming and J lost 7 bases; unmatched junction nucleotides: 9. Germline CDR1 and CDR2: MDHEN and SYDVKM. The CDR3 runs to 16 residues. The CDR3 nucleotides read TGTGCCAGCAGTTATAGCGGGAGGGCCCTCCGGAATGAGCAGTTCTTC. This sequence encodes CASSYSGRALRNEQFF.

The chain is built from TRBV7-9 and TRBJ2-5, with 7 bases lining up with TRBD2. V lost 5 bases and J lost 5; bases outside the gene matches: 11. The CDR3 loop spans 15 amino acids. Per germline, CDR1 SEHNR and CDR2 FQNEAQ (reference sequence). As DNA, the CDR3 is TGTGCCAGCAGCCTAATCACGGGGGGTGAGGAGACCCAGTACTTC. Protein product: CASSLITGGEETQYF.

The rearrangement uses TRBV11-2 and TRBJ2-7, with 9 bases lining up with TRBD2. The ends lost 6 bases at V and 3 bases at J; junction bases unmatched: 9. Germline V CDR1 and CDR2: SGHAT, FQNNGV. This CDR3 region has 15 residues. The CDR3 spells CASSPGAGGIYEQYF. The CDR3 region has the DNA TGTGCCAGCAGTCCGGGGGCGGGGGGGATCTACGAGCAGTACTTC.